Listed here are 25 T cell receptor beta chains from one sample, sequenced in a study of T cell changes during pregnancy in multiple sclerosis. TCRdb keeps only in-frame clones here, not all; method: immunoSEQ multiplex PCR. The sample has around 57,000 clones, approximately 92% seen once. Sequencing was performed on CD4+ T cells from peripheral blood mononuclear cells, taken in the third trimester of pregnancy. Receptor source: a female donor with multiple sclerosis, enrolled in a pregnancy study.

This clone has just one count. This rearrangement joins TRBV5-1 to TRBJ1-1; no clear D gene. Looked up from germline, CDR1 is SGHRS and CDR2 is YFSETQ. Trimming removed 7 bases at V and 1 base at J, with 14 bases between. The CDR3 is 14 residues long. The CDR3 sequence is CASSGNGRNTEAFF. The CDR3 nucleotides read TGCGCCAGCTCCGGGAACGGCCGGAACACTGAAGCTTTCTTT.

V is TRBV5-1 and J is TRBJ2-2; 8 bases fit TRBD1. Germline CDR1 and CDR2: SGHRS and YFSETQ. Germline trimming cut 2 bases from V and 5 bases from J; bases unmatched to any gene: 5. There are 15 residues in the CDR3. The CDR3 DNA follows: TGCGCCAGCAGCTTAGGGACAGGATGGACCGGGGAGCTGTTTTTT. Translated, it gives CASSLGTGWTGELFF.

The J gene is TRBJ1-2, the V gene TRBV19; 8 bases align to TRBD1. J gave up 7 bases and V 3 bases, and 7 bases lay outside the gene matches. Germline lookup yields CDR1 LNHDA and CDR2 SQIVND (reference sequence). This CDR3 spans 14 amino acids. This chain's CDR3 is CASSILQGEGGYTF. In DNA form, the CDR3 reads TGTGCCAGTAGTATTCTACAGGGGGAAGGTGGCTACACCTTC.

V gene TRBV14 combines with J gene TRBJ2-5; no definite D call. The germline CDR1 and CDR2 sequences are SGHDN and FVKESK. CDR3 length: 13 amino acids. Trimming shortened V by 0 bases and J by 5 bases, and 7 bases separated the two germline ends. CDR3 sequence: CASSQDLQETQYF. The DNA for the CDR3 is TGTGCCAGCAGCCAAGATCTTCAGGAGACCCAGTACTTC.

The chain recombines TRBV4-2 with TRBJ2-3; TRBD2 matches at 7 bases. With 0 bases clipped from V and 3 bases from J, the junction kept 6 bases outside the gene matches. Germline CDR1 and CDR2: LGHNA and YNFKEQ. The length of the CDR3 is 16 residues. The CDR3 DNA reads as TGTGCCAGCAGCCAAGACTGGGGGGAGGGAACAGATACGCAGTATTTT. It codes for CASSQDWGEGTDTQYF.

The rearrangement uses TRBV7-9 and TRBJ1-1; D might be TRBD1 (5 bases). Germline loops: CDR1 SEHNR, CDR2 FQNEAQ (reference sequence). The length of the CDR3 is 13 residues. V dropped 3 bases and J dropped 4 bases, with 9 bases sitting between them. CDR3 nucleotides: TGTGCCAGCAGCTTTGGGGGGGGCACTGAAGCTTTCTTT. Encoded protein: CASSFGGGTEAFF. Full variable domain (remainder filled in from reference TRBV7-9 and TRBJ1-1): DTGVSQNPRHKITKRGQNVTFRCDPISEHNRLYWYRQTLGQGPEFLTYFQNEAQLEKSRLLSDRFSAERPKGSFSTLEIQRTEQGDSAMYLCASSFGGGTEAFFGQGTRLTVV.

V gene TRBV5-1 combines with J gene TRBJ1-1; 10 bases fit TRBD1. Germline V gene sequence: CDR1 SGHRS, CDR2 YFSETQ. The CDR3 runs 16 residues. V was pared by 4 bases and J by 2 bases, with 8 bases of the junction left unmatched. CDR3 amino acids: CASSVWGTGANTEAFF. CDR3 nucleotide sequence: TGCGCCAGCAGCGTATGGGGGACAGGGGCTAACACTGAAGCTTTCTTT.

The gene calls are TRBV6-1 and TRBJ1-2; no reliable D call. V shed 7 bases and J shed 2 bases, with 11 bases lying between them. The CDR3 has 13 amino acids. CDR1 MNHNS and CDR2 SASEGT come from the germline V gene. CDR3 region: CASKRSGNYGYTF. Written as DNA, the CDR3 is TGTGCCAGCAAGCGCTCCGGAAACTATGGCTACACCTTC.

V usage is TRBV5-4 and J usage is TRBJ2-3, with 8 nucleotides matching TRBD1. Germline V CDR1 and CDR2: SGHNT, YYREEE (reference sequence). This CDR3 is built from 16 residues. J gave up 2 bases and V 0 bases, and 5 bases lay outside the gene matches. The CDR3 DNA reads as TGTGCCAGCAGCTTGGCCAGGACAGGGTTCACAGATACGCAGTATTTT. It translates to CASSLARTGFTDTQYF.

The chain recombines TRBV7-9 with TRBJ2-3; 8 nucleotides match TRBD2. The V gene's germline CDR1 is SEHNR and CDR2 FQNEAQ (reference sequence). With V trimmed by 5 bases and J by 5 bases, 12 bases remained unmatched. This CDR3 comprises 16 residues. CDR3 bases: TGTGCCAGCAGCCTACGACAAGCGGGAGTAAGAGATACGCAGTATTTT. Protein: CASSLRQAGVRDTQYF. Filled out from reference TRBV7-9 and TRBJ2-3, the complete variable domain reads DTGVSQNPRHKITKRGQNVTFRCDPISEHNRLYWYRQTLGQGPEFLTYFQNEAQLEKSRLLSDRFSAERPKGSFSTLEIQRTEQGDSAMYLCASSLRQAGVRDTQYFGPGTRLTVL.

This clone was seen a single time. This chain joins TRBV4-1 and TRBJ1-1; 7 positions agree with TRBD1. Trimming at V came to 1 base and at J to 2 bases, leaving 10 bases not matched to a gene. Germline lookup yields CDR1 MGHRA and CDR2 YSYEKL. The CDR3 spans 17 residues. DNA of the CDR3: TGCGCCAGCAGCCAAGGTAACAGGGGCAATGGAAACACTGAAGCTTTCTTT. Translated, it gives CASSQGNRGNGNTEAFF.

The chain uses TRBV5-1 and TRBJ1-2; 9 bases match TRBD1. Germline lookup yields CDR1 SGHRS and CDR2 YFSETQ. With 4 bases clipped from V and 8 bases from J, the junction kept 9 bases outside the gene matches. The CDR3 has 14 amino acids. The CDR3 protein is CASSPGQGAGGYTF. CDR3 coding DNA: TGCGCCAGCAGCCCGGGACAGGGTGCGGGCGGCTACACCTTC. Full variable domain (rest looked up from reference TRBV5-1 and TRBJ1-2): KAGVTQTPRYLIKTRGQQVTLSCSPISGHRSVSWYQQTPGQGLQFLFEYFSETQRNKGNFPGRFSGRQFSNSRSEMNVSTLELGDSALYLCASSPGQGAGGYTFGSGTRLTVV.

The V gene is TRBV7-3, the J gene TRBJ2-1, with TRBD2 matching 8 bases. The CDR3 is 14 amino acids. V trimming: 2 bases; J trimming: 6 bases; junction bases outside the gene matches: 3. Germline assignment: CDR1 SGHTA and CDR2 FQGTGA. The CDR3 sequence: CASSLGGLANEQFF. In nucleotides, the CDR3 is TGTGCCAGCAGCTTAGGCGGACTAGCCAATGAGCAGTTCTTC.

The chain couples TRBV27 to TRBJ1-1; 9 bases are shared with TRBD1. CDR3 length: 15 amino acids. Germline assignment: CDR1 MNHEY and CDR2 SMNVEV (reference sequence). The junction had 3 bases not matched to a gene; V was cut back by 3 bases and J by 1 base. The DNA of the CDR3 is TGTGCCAGCAGTTTGGCGGGACAGGGGAACACTGAAGCTTTCTTT. This encodes CASSLAGQGNTEAFF.

J is TRBJ2-1 and V is TRBV28; 7 nucleotides agree with TRBD1. V lost 7 bases, J lost 0 bases, and 6 bases stayed unmatched. The germline gives CDR1 MDHEN, CDR2 SYDVKM. This CDR3 is 15 amino acids long. The CDR3 reads CASKLQGRSYNEQFF. CDR3 bases: TGTGCCAGCAAACTACAGGGGCGCTCCTACAATGAGCAGTTCTTC. Full variable domain (outside the CDR3, taken from reference TRBV28 and TRBJ2-1): DVKVTQSSRYLVKRTGEKVFLECVQDMDHENMFWYRQDPGLGLRLIYFSYDVKMKEKGDIPEGYSVSREKKERFSLILESASTNQTSMYLCASKLQGRSYNEQFFGPGTRLTVL.

The chain is built from TRBV19 and TRBJ2-1, with 7 bases identical to TRBD2. CDR1 is LNHDA, CDR2 SQIVND, per germline (reference sequence). Germline trimming cut 0 bases from V and 7 bases from J; bases unmatched to any gene: 3. The CDR3 is made up of 14 amino acids. In DNA form, the CDR3 reads TGTGCCAGTAGTATAGATCGGGACTATAATGAGCAGTTCTTC. This sequence encodes CASSIDRDYNEQFF.

The chain recombines TRBV5-5 with TRBJ1-1; possibly TRBD1 for D (5 bases). The germline V gene has CDR1 SGHKS and CDR2 YYEKEE (reference sequence). The V and J ends lost 2 bases and 6 bases respectively, with 14 bases between them. The CDR3 sequence is 14 residues long. CDR3 residues: CASSFRFQGSEAFF. As DNA, the CDR3 is TGTGCCAGCAGCTTTAGGTTCCAGGGTTCTGAAGCTTTCTTT.

The chain combines TRBV5-1 with TRBJ2-4, with a tentative D call TRBD2 (6 bases). This CDR3 is 13 amino acids long. Germline V gives CDR1 SGHRS, CDR2 YFSETQ. Between the trimmed V and J ends, which lost 0 bases and 9 bases, there was a span of 10 bases. CDR3 protein: CASSLELGGIQYF. CDR3 DNA: TGCGCCAGCAGCTTGGAACTGGGGGGCATTCAGTACTTC.

This clone was detected only once. V is TRBV29-1 and J is TRBJ2-5; unclear D gene. Trimming took 7 bases from V and 4 from J, leaving 16 bases between them. CDR1 SQVTM and CDR2 ANQGSEA come from the germline V gene. This CDR3 has 13 amino acids. CDR3 DNA: TGCAGCGCCGTTTCCGATTACTTAGAGACCCAGTACTTC. Translated, it gives CSAVSDYLETQYF.

CDR3 region: CASSTTQVGGRDGYTF. CDR3 nucleotide sequence: TGTGCCAGCAGCACTACTCAGGTGGGGGGGCGGGATGGCTACACCTTC. The chain couples TRBV7-2 to TRBJ1-2; D possibly corresponds to TRBD1 (6 bases). This CDR3 has 16 amino acids. The germline gives CDR1 SGHTA, CDR2 FQGNSA. V was clipped by 5 bases and J by 6 bases, with 22 bases between them.

This clone was found a few times. The chain couples TRBV2 to TRBJ1-1, with D unclear. Between the trimmed V and J ends, which lost 6 bases and 1 base, there was a span of 9 bases. CDR1 is SNHLY and CDR2 is FYNNEI in the germline V gene. The CDR3 sequence is 13 residues long. This chain's CDR3 is CASSETWNTEAFF. The CDR3 DNA sequence: TGTGCCAGCAGCGAGACATGGAACACTGAAGCTTTCTTT.

The chain employs TRBV6-6 and TRBJ2-5; TRBD2 matches at 8 bases. This CDR3 has 14 amino acids. V trimming: 4 bases; J trimming: 5 bases; junction bases outside the gene matches: 6. Germline V lookup: CDR1 MNHNY, CDR2 SVGAGI (reference sequence). CDR3: CASSSGGELETQYF. Here the CDR3 DNA reads TGTGCCAGCAGTTCCGGGGGGGAGCTGGAGACCCAGTACTTC.

This clone was detected once. This chain connects TRBV7-9 to TRBJ2-7, with 7 bases lining up with TRBD2. This CDR3 region has 14 residues. V gave up 4 bases and J gave up 2 bases; unmatched junction bases: 5. Looked up from germline, CDR1 is SEHNR and CDR2 is FQNEAQ (reference sequence). CDR3: CASSSPGTTYEQYF. CDR3 coding DNA: TGTGCCAGCAGCTCCCCCGGGACTACCTACGAGCAGTACTTC. Complete variable domain (other parts from reference TRBV7-9 and TRBJ2-7): DTGVSQNPRHKITKRGQNVTFRCDPISEHNRLYWYRQTLGQGPEFLTYFQNEAQLEKSRLLSDRFSAERPKGSFSTLEIQRTEQGDSAMYLCASSSPGTTYEQYFGPGTRLTVT.

J is TRBJ2-7 and V is TRBV29-1; TRBD2 might be the D (6 bases). CDR3 size: 12 residues. The germline gives CDR1 SQVTM, CDR2 ANQGSEA. Trimming shortened V by 4 bases and J by 4 bases, and 11 bases separated the two germline ends. The CDR3 reads CSVVQGLYEQYF. The CDR3 coding sequence is TGCAGCGTTGTTCAGGGACTGTACGAGCAGTACTTC.

This clone was seen just once. The chain is built from TRBV5-6 and TRBJ2-5, with 7 bases aligning to TRBD2. The V gene end was trimmed by 3 bases and the J gene end by 5 bases; junction bases not matched to a gene: 13. The CDR3 is 16 residues long. CDR1 SGHDT and CDR2 YYEEEE come from the germline V gene. CDR3 DNA sequence: TGTGCCAGCAGCTCGGGCGGGAGAAGGGTGAGGGAGACCCAGTACTTC. Protein: CASSSGGRRVRETQYF.